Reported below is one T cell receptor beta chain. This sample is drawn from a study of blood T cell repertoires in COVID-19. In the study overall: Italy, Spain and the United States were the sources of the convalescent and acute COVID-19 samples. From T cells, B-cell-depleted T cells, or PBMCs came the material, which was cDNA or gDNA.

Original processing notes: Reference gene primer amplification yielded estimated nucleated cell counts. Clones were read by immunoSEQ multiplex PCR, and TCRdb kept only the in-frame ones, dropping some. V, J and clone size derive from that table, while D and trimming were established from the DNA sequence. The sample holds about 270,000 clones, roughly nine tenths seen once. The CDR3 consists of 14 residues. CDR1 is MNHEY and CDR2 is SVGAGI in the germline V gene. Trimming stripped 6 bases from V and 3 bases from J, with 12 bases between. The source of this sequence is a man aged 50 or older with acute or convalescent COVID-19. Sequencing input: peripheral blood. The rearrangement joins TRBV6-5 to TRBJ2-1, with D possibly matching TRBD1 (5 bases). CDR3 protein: CASRPDRNYNEQFF. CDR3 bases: TGTGCCAGCAGACCCGACAGAAACTACAATGAGCAGTTCTTC.